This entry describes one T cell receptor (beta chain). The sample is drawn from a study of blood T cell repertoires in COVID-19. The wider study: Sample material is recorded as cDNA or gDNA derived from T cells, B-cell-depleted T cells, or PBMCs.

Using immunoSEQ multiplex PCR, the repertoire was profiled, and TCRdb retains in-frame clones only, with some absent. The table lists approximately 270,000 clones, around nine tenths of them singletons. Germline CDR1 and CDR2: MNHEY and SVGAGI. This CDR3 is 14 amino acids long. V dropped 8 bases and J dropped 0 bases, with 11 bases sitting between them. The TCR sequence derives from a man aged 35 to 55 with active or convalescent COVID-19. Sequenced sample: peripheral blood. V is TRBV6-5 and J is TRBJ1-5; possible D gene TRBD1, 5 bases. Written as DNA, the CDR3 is TGTGCCAGCGCCGGGGACTATAGCAATCAGCCCCAGCATTTT. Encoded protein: CASAGDYSNQPQHF.